These 3 T cell receptor beta chains originate from one sample sequenced in a study of cytomegalovirus exposure and HLA in healthy donors. With 60 Vbeta and 13 Jbeta primers, the PCR was carried out. Libraries were prepared by immunoSEQ multiplex PCR; TCRdb keeps only in-frame clonotypes and omits some of them. The table lists 130,000 or so clones, around 80% of them singletons. Specimen: PBMCs. Source of these receptors: a man aged 25 to 45 in good health and CMV-seronegative.

The J gene is TRBJ1-1, the V gene TRBV6-6; D gene uncertain. The CDR3 consists of 12 residues. The V and J ends lost 6 bases and 0 bases respectively, with 5 bases between them. Germline V gene data show CDR1 as MNHNY and CDR2 as SVGAGI (reference sequence). CDR3 in amino acids: CASSPVNTEAFF. CDR3 nucleotide sequence: TGTGCCAGCAGCCCGGTGAACACTGAAGCTTTCTTT.

The chain uses TRBV19 and TRBJ2-3, with 10 bases that match TRBD1. V shed 6 bases and J 2 bases; nucleotides not matched to a gene: 11. Germline CDR1 and CDR2: LNHDA and SQIVND (reference sequence). The CDR3 extends over 17 amino acids. As DNA, the CDR3 is TGTGCCAGTAGCGCCAAAGGGACAGGGGAGACCACAGATACGCAGTATTTT. This encodes CASSAKGTGETTDTQYF.

The chain joins TRBV29-1 to TRBJ1-5; D gene unclear. The V and J ends lost 4 bases and 0 bases respectively, with 7 bases between them. The CDR3 covers 13 residues. CDR1 SQVTM and CDR2 ANQGSEA come from the germline V gene. CDR3 amino acids: CSVAGNSNQPQHF. CDR3 sequence (DNA): TGCAGCGTTGCCGGGAATAGCAATCAGCCCCAGCATTTT.